The rows below give T cell receptor beta chains drawn from one sample of a study of STAT5B mutations in CD4+ large granular lymphocyte leukemia. TCRdb's table, derived via immunoSEQ multiplex PCR, lists solely in-frame clones and lacks some. Of a few thousand clones in the sample, 75% to 85% are singletons; the top ten hold more than 75%. The sequencing input was PBMCs. Receptors were obtained from a woman in her 70s with CD4+ T-cell large granular lymphocyte leukemia. CDR3s include the opening cysteine and the closing phenylalanine or tryptophan. Only some rows state a clone size, as once, few, many or a class for expanded clones.

clone_size	j_call	cdr3_length	v_call	cdr3_aa
NA	TRBJ2-5	15	TRBV10-3	CAISDRSQGLETQYF
NA	TRBJ1-1	15	TRBV19	CASSKTWTSYTEAFF
once	TRBJ2-3	16	TRBV5-6	CASSFLGGALTDTQYF
NA	TRBJ1-2	12	TRBV4-3	CASSQEGGSRTF
NA	TRBJ2-5	14	TRBV7-3	CASSPTGPGETQYF
NA	TRBJ2-7	14	TRBV10-1	CASKPRDRDYEQYF
NA	TRBJ1-4	15	TRBV19	CASSTTGTGNEKLFF
NA	TRBJ1-4	14	TRBV25-1	CASSSRSGREKLFF
NA	TRBJ2-1	15	TRBV28	CASSLRQVKDNEQFF
NA	TRBJ2-7	14	TRBV19	CASSIVGQGSEQYF
NA	TRBJ2-3	17	TRBV14	CASSQGGTGRSTDTQYF
NA	TRBJ1-2	13	TRBV4-3	CASSQEGVAGYTF
once	TRBJ2-2	15	TRBV19	CASRTGTANTGELFF
once	TRBJ2-7	17	TRBV19	CASSTTGISGRAREQYF
NA	TRBJ2-2	16	TRBV5-1	CASSLAGTSNTGELFF
once	TRBJ2-7	17	TRBV4-2	CASSQVQGPGGAYEQYF
NA	TRBJ2-5	16	TRBV6-5	CASSYSTGAGQETQYF
NA	TRBJ2-2	17	TRBV12-5	CASGLVASSGGTGELFF
once	TRBJ1-2	14	TRBV12-5	CASGLGTATYGYTF
NA	TRBJ1-3	16	TRBV5-4	CASSFFQQATGNTIYF
NA	TRBJ2-2	14	TRBV7-9	CASSSTSVTGELFF
NA	TRBJ1-2	14	TRBV7-2	CASSLEPKVDGYTF
NA	TRBJ2-1	15	TRBV2	CASSEREGPLNEQFF
NA	TRBJ1-2	13	TRBV29-1	CSVASGAHYGYTF
few	TRBJ2-7	14	TRBV2	CASSEGVPNYEQYF
NA	TRBJ2-3	16	TRBV7-2	CASSPGAGTGTDTQYF
few	TRBJ2-7	12	TRBV5-4	CASSLDGYEQYF
NA	TRBJ1-1	13	TRBV7-6	CASSLEQNTEAFF
few	TRBJ2-1	13	TRBV10-2	CASISGSQNEQFF
few	TRBJ2-7	15	TRBV14	CASSQERGRGYEQYF
NA	TRBJ2-3	15	TRBV13	CASSFSGVRTDTQYF
NA	TRBJ1-4	14	TRBV5-5	CASSWTPGGEKLFF
NA	TRBJ2-3	12	TRBV4-1	CASSQARDTQYF
NA	TRBJ2-3	14	TRBV6-1	CASSVRASTDTQYF
NA	TRBJ2-7	14	TRBV7-2	CASSPRQGFSEQYF
NA	TRBJ2-7	14	TRBV15	CATSREDYNYEQYF
NA	TRBJ1-1	15	TRBV9	CASSVADRGIFEAFF
NA	TRBJ2-1	12	TRBV12-5	CASGLMGIEQFF
NA	TRBJ2-7	15	TRBV28	CASSRTTSGKPEQYF
once	TRBJ2-5	17	TRBV28	CASSLIPGTYTLETQYF
NA	TRBJ1-1	12	TRBV5-6	CASSLVQGEAFF
NA	TRBJ2-3	13	TRBV19	CATARAGKDTQYF
NA	TRBJ2-2	18	TRBV12-2	CASPSGTGPRGSAGELFF
NA	TRBJ2-2	15	TRBV7-2	CASSATGYYTGELFF
NA	TRBJ2-4	16	TRBV5-6	CASSLGLAVTKNIQYF
NA	TRBJ2-7	11	TRBV28	CAVEGLYEQYF
NA	TRBJ2-7	13	TRBV7-3	CASSRDRDDEQYF
NA	TRBJ2-3	14	TRBV7-9	CASFPAGGTDTQYF
NA	TRBJ1-6	15	TRBV9	CASSVGFRGNSPLHF